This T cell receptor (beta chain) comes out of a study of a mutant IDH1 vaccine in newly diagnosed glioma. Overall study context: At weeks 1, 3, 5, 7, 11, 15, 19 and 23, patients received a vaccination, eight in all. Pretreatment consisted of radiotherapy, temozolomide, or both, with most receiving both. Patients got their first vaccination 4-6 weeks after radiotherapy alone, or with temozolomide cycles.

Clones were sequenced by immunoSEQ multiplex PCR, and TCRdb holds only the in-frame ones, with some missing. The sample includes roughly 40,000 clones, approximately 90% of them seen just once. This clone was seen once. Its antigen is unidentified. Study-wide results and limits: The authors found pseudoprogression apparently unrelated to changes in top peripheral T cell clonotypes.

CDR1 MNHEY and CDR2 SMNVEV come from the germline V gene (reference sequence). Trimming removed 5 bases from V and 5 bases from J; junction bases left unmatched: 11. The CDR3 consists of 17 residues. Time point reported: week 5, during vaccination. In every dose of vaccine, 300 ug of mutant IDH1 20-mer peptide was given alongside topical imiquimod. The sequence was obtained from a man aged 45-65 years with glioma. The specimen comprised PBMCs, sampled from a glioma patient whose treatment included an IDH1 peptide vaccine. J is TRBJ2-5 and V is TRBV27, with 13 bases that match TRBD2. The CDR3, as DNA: TGTGCCAGCAGTCAAACTAGCGGGAGGGGCCCCGGGGAGACCCAGTACTTC. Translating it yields CASSQTSGRGPGETQYF.